A single sample is the source of the 14 T cell receptor beta chains below, sequenced in a study of T-cell memory formation after mild COVID-19. TCRdb reanalysed the 5' RACE reads using MiXCR and keeps one entry per CDR3 protein. Of about 560,000 distinct CDR3 sequences in the sample, 17% were seen once. Specimen: PBMCs or a T cell subset sorted from them (not recorded which). Source of these receptors: an adult woman who had mild COVID-19 (a few samples of this study predate the infection). Cell type and time point are not known.

This chain links TRBV29-1 with TRBJ2-2; 7 positions match TRBD2. CDR1 SQVTM and CDR2 ANQGSEA come from the germline V gene. This CDR3 is 13 amino acids long. J lost 3 bases, V lost 6 bases, and 4 bases had no gene match. The DNA for the CDR3 is TGCAGCGTGGGCGGGGGTGACACCGGGGAGCTGTTTTTT. Translating gives CSVGGGDTGELFF.

V usage is TRBV4-1 and J usage is TRBJ2-5; 10 nucleotides align to TRBD2. V lost 0 bases and J lost 4; bases outside the gene matches: 5. The germline V gene has CDR1 MGHRA and CDR2 YSYEKL. There are 16 residues in the CDR3. CDR3 DNA sequence: TGCGCCAGCAGCCAAGAGGCTAGCGGGAGCGGAGAGACCCAGTACTTC. This sequence encodes CASSQEASGSGETQYF.

The genes are TRBV19 and TRBJ1-6; unclear D gene. Germline CDR1 reads LNHDA; CDR2 reads SQIVND (reference sequence). The V and J ends lost 3 bases and 7 bases respectively, with 7 bases between them. The CDR3 spans 13 residues. This CDR3 is CASSILENSPLHF. CDR3 DNA: TGTGCCAGTAGTATCCTTGAAAATTCACCCCTCCACTTT.

This clonotype was counted between two and nine times. The V call is TRBV7-2, the J call TRBJ2-1; 11 positions match TRBD1. Trimming removed 7 bases from V and 8 bases from J; junction bases left unmatched: 10. The V gene's germline CDR1 is SGHTA and CDR2 FQGNSA. CDR3 length equals 15 residues. In DNA, the CDR3 is TGTGCCAGCACAAAGGTGGGACAGGGGGTACATGAGCAGTTCTTC. This translates into CASTKVGQGVHEQFF.

The V call is TRBV6-1, the J call TRBJ1-1; maybe TRBD1 (5 bases). V gave up 8 bases and J gave up 1 base, with 11 bases separating them. The CDR3 is 13 residues long. Germline V gene lookup returns CDR1 MNHNS and CDR2 SASEGT. This CDR3 reads CASGRDPNTEAFF. The CDR3 DNA reads as TGTGCCAGCGGCAGGGACCCGAACACTGAAGCTTTCTTT.

This clonotype was seen a handful of times. V and J are TRBV24-1 and TRBJ2-2, with 12 bases matching TRBD1. Germline values: CDR1 KGHDR, CDR2 SFDVKD. The CDR3 runs to 18 residues. The ends lost 4 bases at V and 5 bases at J; junction bases unmatched: 10. This CDR3 is CATSETPGQGARTGELFF. The DNA for the CDR3 is TGTGCCACCAGTGAGACCCCGGGACAGGGGGCGAGAACCGGGGAGCTGTTTTTT.

In this sample, this clonotype turned up a few times. The chain combines TRBV11-2 with TRBJ2-6; D possibly corresponds to TRBD1 (6 bases). There are 17 residues in the CDR3. The germline V gene encodes CDR1 SGHAT and CDR2 FQNNGV. Trimming cost V 5 bases and J 0 bases, with 14 bases left between them. CDR3: CASSPVTGFSGANVLTF. CDR3 sequence (DNA): TGTGCCAGCAGCCCAGTTACAGGGTTCTCTGGGGCCAACGTCCTGACTTTC.

This clonotype was observed a handful of times. V is TRBV7-2 and J is TRBJ2-1; TRBD2 aligns across 9 bases. After removal of 0 bases from V and 6 bases from J, the junction contained 12 bases not matched to a gene. The germline gives CDR1 SGHTA, CDR2 FQGNSA. The CDR3 runs to 18 residues. The CDR3 DNA sequence: TGTGCCAGCAGCTTAGCATACTCAGGGACTAGCAACAGCAATGAGCAGTTCTTC. Translated: CASSLAYSGTSNSNEQFF.

The chain uses TRBV11-2 and TRBJ2-7; 9 bases are a match to TRBD2. Unmatched junction bases numbered 4, after V lost 2 bases and J lost 2 bases. Germline V gene data show CDR1 as SGHAT and CDR2 as FQNNGV. The length of the CDR3 is 15 residues. The CDR3 loop reads CASSLRLAETYEQYF. In DNA, the CDR3 is TGTGCCAGCAGCTTACGACTAGCGGAAACCTACGAGCAGTACTTC.

The CDR3 DNA follows: TGCGCCAGCAGCTTGGCGTCAGGGCGGAACACTGAAGCTTTCTTT. Its protein product is CASSLASGRNTEAFF. V usage is TRBV5-1 and J usage is TRBJ1-1; a weak D match, TRBD1 (5 bases). The germline CDR1 and CDR2 sequences are SGHRS and YFSETQ. V lost 0 bases and J lost 1, with 10 bases in between. This CDR3 contains 15 residues.

This clonotype was seen only a few times. The rearrangement joins TRBV27 to TRBJ2-1, with TRBD2 matching over 10 bases. Germline CDR1 and CDR2: MNHEY and SMNVEV (reference sequence). The CDR3 sequence is 18 residues long. The J segment lost 0 bases and the V segment lost 0 bases, leaving 5 bases of the junction unmatched. DNA for the CDR3: TGTGCCAGCAGTTTATCGTCCGCTAGCGGGAGCTCCTACAATGAGCAGTTCTTC. This codes for CASSLSSASGSSYNEQFF.

This chain links TRBV19 with TRBJ2-5; TRBD2 matches 7 bases. Germline V gives CDR1 LNHDA, CDR2 SQIVND (reference sequence). V dropped 5 bases and J dropped 3; count of bases not matched to a gene: 12. This CDR3 is built from 16 residues. The CDR3 bases are TGTGCCAGTAGTCCCAGGGACTATCAGACCGAAGAGACCCAGTACTTC. Translating it yields CASSPRDYQTEETQYF.

There are a few counts of this clonotype. The rearrangement joins TRBV29-1 to TRBJ2-7, with D unclear. Germline-derived CDR1 and CDR2 are SQVTM and ANQGSEA. Between the trimmed V and J ends, which lost 4 bases and 3 bases, there was a span of 7 bases. The CDR3 has 11 residues. In DNA form, the CDR3 reads TGCAGCGTTGCAGTCGACTACGAGCAGTACTTC. It yields the protein CSVAVDYEQYF.

The chain employs TRBV6-6 and TRBJ1-1, with a weak D call TRBD1 (6 bases). V lost 0 bases, J lost 3 bases, and 8 bases lay in between. This CDR3 is built from 14 residues. CDR1 is MNHNY and CDR2 is SVGAGI in the germline V gene (reference sequence). For the CDR3, the DNA is TGTGCCAGCAGTTACTCTACAGGGTACACTGAAGCTTTCTTT. Translating it yields CASSYSTGYTEAFF.